This T cell receptor (beta chain) was recorded in a study of T cells after yellow fever vaccination. TCRdb redid the calling of the 5' RACE reads with MiXCR, one entry per CDR3 protein. The repertoire holds hundreds of thousands of distinct CDR3 sequences, with 12% as singletons. CDR1 LNHDA and CDR2 SQIVND come from the germline V gene (reference sequence). Trimming removed 5 bases from V and 0 bases from J, with 8 bases in between. This CDR3 has 13 residues. The sequenced sample was CD4+ T cells sorted from PBMCs, obtained 15 days after the yellow fever booster vaccination. This clonotype originated in a man younger than 30 who received the YFV17D yellow fever vaccine. The V and J genes are TRBV19 and TRBJ2-7; D possibly corresponds to TRBD2 (6 bases). CDR3: CASSLDYSYEQYF. The DNA for the CDR3 is TGTGCCAGTAGTTTGGACTACTCCTACGAGCAGTACTTC.